This paragraph reports one T cell receptor (beta chain). This sample stems from a study of blood T cells in healthy people across ages. Then a second PCR, running about 6 to 12 cycles, was carried out with a sample-barcoded 5' primer and a J-beta primer mix. Each cDNA was tagged by a template-switch adaptor containing 12 random nucleotides. One entry per CDR3 protein, called by TCRdb with MiXCR from the 5' RACE reads. The data contain roughly 680,000 distinct CDR3 sequences, roughly 21% of them singletons. The CDR3 has 13 amino acids. V gave up 5 bases and J gave up 8 bases, with 15 bases separating them. Germline V gives CDR1 MGHDK, CDR2 SYGVNS.

The chain combines TRBV25-1 with TRBJ1-2; D is perhaps TRBD1 (5 bases). The specimen was blood. The sequence was collected from an older man in good health. CDR3 coding DNA: TGTGCCAGCAGTCAACCTGGGACTAAGGGCTACACCTTC. Its protein is CASSQPGTKGYTF.